This T cell receptor beta chain is drawn from a study of T cells in localized non-small cell lung cancer. TCRdb's copy holds only in-frame clones and misses some; the assay was immunoSEQ multiplex PCR. The sample includes around 20,000 clones, over 75% of them seen just once. Comments on this clone: Its specificity is unknown.

Looked up from germline, CDR1 is SQVTM and CDR2 is ANQGSEA. The CDR3 covers 13 residues. Trimming took 4 bases from V and 5 from J, leaving 14 bases between them. Findings and caveats of the study: Peak T cell clonality was found in uninvolved adjacent lung, exceeding tumor. There was an association of higher blood T cell density with longer overall survival. In adjacent lung, a median about 52 of the top 100 tumor clones were found.

V is TRBV29-1 and J is TRBJ1-1; D might be TRBD1 (5 bases). This material consisted of peripheral blood, taken before any cancer treatment. The TCR sequence derives from a man aged 40 to 70 with stage I lung adenocarcinoma. The CDR3 region is CSVGVGEETEAFF. CDR3 DNA: TGCAGCGTTGGAGTGGGGGAGGAGACTGAAGCTTTCTTT. The whole variable domain, filled in from reference TRBV29-1 and TRBJ1-1, reads SAVISQKPSRDICQRGTSLTIQCQVDSQVTMMFWYRQQPGQSLTLIATANQGSEATYESGFVIDKFPISRPNLTFSTLTVSNMSPEDSSIYLCSVGVGEETEAFFGQGTRLTVV.